One and the same sample provided the 18 T cell receptor beta chains below, sequenced in a study of T cell repertoires in cytomegalovirus infection. TCRdb re-called the reads through MiXCR, storing one row per CDR3 protein. The repertoire consists of roughly 720,000 distinct CDR3 sequences, with roughly 36% occurring once and the leading ten covering 2.8%. The sequencing sample was made of PBMCs. The receptors shown here come from a human donor in good health (CMV status not recorded). Some clones in this sample may be carry-over from other donors' samples.

The CDR3 bases are TGTGCCAGCAGTCTCCCAGGGGTCGGGGAGCTGTTTTTT. This codes for CASSLPGVGELFF. V usage is TRBV28 and J usage is TRBJ2-2; D possibly corresponds to TRBD1 (6 bases). The CDR3 is 13 residues long. Germline values: CDR1 MDHEN, CDR2 SYDVKM. The V and J ends lost 5 bases and 7 bases respectively, with 11 bases between them.

This clonotype was seen a few times. The chain couples TRBV4-1 to TRBJ1-6; no definite D call. Germline assignment: CDR1 MGHRA and CDR2 YSYEKL. The CDR3 sequence is 16 residues long. Trimming took off 3 bases at V and 5 bases at J, with 14 bases between the two ends. The DNA for the CDR3 is TGCGCCAGCAGCCATGGGGTAACTGGGAATAATTCACCCCTCCACTTT. Translation: CASSHGVTGNNSPLHF.

This clonotype was seen only a few times. The V call is TRBV7-8, the J call TRBJ2-4; D might be TRBD2 (5 bases). The CDR3 has 19 residues. Germline V gene sequence: CDR1 SGHVS, CDR2 FQNEAQ. V was clipped by 1 base and J by 3 bases, with 22 bases between them. This CDR3 reads CASSLGNRGLFLGKNIQYF. CDR3 DNA sequence: TGTGCCAGCAGCTTAGGGAACCGAGGACTTTTCCTCGGCAAAAACATTCAGTACTTC. Variable domain in full (rest from reference TRBV7-8 and TRBJ2-4): GAGVSQSPRYKVAKRGQDVALRCDPISGHVSLFWYQQALGQGPEFLTYFQNEAQLDKSGLPSDRFFAERPEGSVSTLKIQRTQQEDSAVYLCASSLGNRGLFLGKNIQYFGAGTRLSVL.

The V gene is TRBV18, the J gene TRBJ1-3; D remains ambiguous. CDR1 and CDR2 (germline): KGHSH, LQKENI. The CDR3 is 14 residues long. The germline V and J ends were trimmed by 3 bases and 4 bases, with 10 bases remaining between them. The CDR3 loop reads CASSPGVYGNTIYF. The CDR3 nucleotides are TGTGCCAGCTCACCCGGGGTTTACGGAAACACCATATATTTT.

CDR3 loop: CASTLVGFATNEKLFF. CDR3 nucleotides: TGTGCCAGCACCCTAGTGGGCTTTGCAACTAATGAAAAACTGTTTTTT. The chain links TRBV6-1 to TRBJ1-4; D remains ambiguous. CDR1 is MNHNS, CDR2 SASEGT, per germline. V was clipped by 7 bases and J by 0 bases, with 15 bases between them. The CDR3 contains 16 residues.

This clonotype was detected only once. The J gene is TRBJ1-6, the V gene TRBV18; D is possibly TRBD1 (5 bases). Between the trimmed V and J ends, which lost 4 bases and 9 bases, there was a span of 16 bases. The germline CDR1 and CDR2 sequences are KGHSH and LQKENI. This CDR3 has 15 residues. CDR3 loop: CASSLQDFRGSPLHF. The CDR3 region has the DNA TGTGCCAGCTCACTACAGGACTTCCGAGGTTCACCCCTCCACTTT.

This clonotype appeared a few times. The chain uses TRBV14 and TRBJ2-1; TRBD2 is a possible D gene (6 bases). The CDR3 loop spans 16 amino acids. Trimming cost V 3 bases and J 9 bases, with 21 bases left between them. From germline, CDR1 is SGHDN and CDR2 FVKESK. CDR3 residues: CASSHRVTSKECEQFF. The CDR3 DNA reads as TGTGCCAGCAGCCATCGGGTCACTAGCAAAGAATGTGAGCAGTTCTTC.

Note on this clonotype: With a much larger clone just one base away, this may be a read error. The V call is TRBV7-2, the J call TRBJ2-1; D is unclear. The CDR3 has 13 residues. Germline CDR1 and CDR2: SGHTA and FQGNSA. Here the CDR3 reads CASSLAGANEQLF. The DNA of the CDR3 is TGTGCCAGCAGCTTAGCGGGTGCCAATGAGCAGTTGTTC. The full variable domain, rest sourced from reference TRBV7-2 and TRBJ2-1, is GAGVSQSPSNKVTEKGKDVELRCDPISGHTALYWYRQSLGQGLEFLIYFQGNSAPDKSGLPSDRFSAERTGGSVSTLTIQRTQQEDSAVYLCASSLAGANEQLFGPGTRLTVL.

V usage is TRBV20-1 and J usage is TRBJ1-2, with TRBD1 matching over 7 bases. CDR3 size: 14 residues. J gave up 8 bases and V 0 bases, and 9 bases lay outside the gene matches. Germline loops: CDR1 DFQATT, CDR2 SNEGSKA (reference sequence). Written as DNA, the CDR3 is TGCAGTGCTAGAGATCCAAGGGGGCTGGGGGGCTACACCTTC. Protein: CSARDPRGLGGYTF.

The rearrangement links TRBV11-3 to TRBJ1-1, with D possibly TRBD1 on 5 matching bases. CDR3 length: 17 residues. Germline V CDR1 and CDR2: SGHNT, YENEEA. The germline V and J ends were trimmed by 5 bases and 2 bases, with 21 bases remaining between them. The CDR3 sequence is CASSPFPGTQENTEAFF. For the CDR3, the DNA is TGTGCCAGCAGCCCTTTCCCCGGGACGCAGGAAAACACTGAAGCTTTCTTT.

The chain uses TRBV5-6 and TRBJ1-5, with a tentative D call TRBD1 (5 bases). The CDR3 runs to 15 residues. Germline V lookup: CDR1 SGHDT, CDR2 YYEEEE. Trimming shortened V by 5 bases and J by 7 bases, and 19 bases separated the two germline ends. This CDR3 reads CASRSWGGERQPQHF. The CDR3 nucleotides are TGTGCCAGCAGGTCGTGGGGCGGGGAACGCCAGCCCCAGCATTTT.

J is TRBJ1-4 and V is TRBV7-9, with a possible D match to TRBD1 (5 bases). The CDR3 is 16 residues long. Germline V lookup: CDR1 SEHNR, CDR2 FQNEAQ (reference sequence). The ends were cut back, 5 bases at V and 8 bases at J, with 21 bases in the middle. The CDR3 DNA follows: TGTGCCAGCAGCCCGCCCCAGAGAGGGGAGAACGAAAAACTGTTTTTT. It encodes CASSPPQRGENEKLFF.

The chain carries TRBV28 and TRBJ2-1, with 8 bases that match TRBD2. The CDR3 runs to 17 residues. V lost 2 bases and J lost 7; bases outside the gene matches: 13. Germline V CDR1 and CDR2: MDHEN, SYDVKM. CDR3 protein: CASSLIYSGGHMNEQFF. The CDR3 DNA reads TGTGCCAGCAGTTTAATCTACTCGGGGGGGCATATGAATGAGCAGTTCTTC.

V and J are TRBV29-1 and TRBJ2-7, with TRBD1 matching over 8 bases. V dropped 4 bases and J dropped 9; count of bases not matched to a gene: 8. This CDR3 has 12 residues. CDR1 and CDR2 (germline): SQVTM, ANQGSEA. The DNA of the CDR3 is TGCAGCGTTGCCCAGGGGGCGGGTGGGCAGTACTTC. This sequence encodes CSVAQGAGGQYF.

The genes are TRBV7-2 and TRBJ2-7, with D tentatively TRBD1 (6 bases). Trimming cost V 0 bases and J 5 bases, with 14 bases left between them. Germline V gene data show CDR1 as SGHTA and CDR2 as FQGNSA. This CDR3 has 15 amino acids. CDR3 sequence (DNA): TGTGCCAGCAGCTTAGCCAGGGGCCCTCTTAACGAGCAGTACTTC. Translation gives CASSLARGPLNEQYF.

This chain joins TRBV6-2 or TRBV6-3 and TRBJ1-1; 8 bases line up with TRBD1. The CDR3 spans 15 residues. Per the germline V gene, CDR1 is MNHEY and CDR2 is SVGEGT. J gave up 6 bases and V 2 bases, and 8 bases lay outside the gene matches. The CDR3 DNA follows: TGTGCCAGCAGTTACCTAGGACAGGGCGTATCTGAAGCTTTCTTT. It is translated as CASSYLGQGVSEAFF.

At least ten counts were recorded for this clonotype. The genes are TRBV6-2 or TRBV6-3 and TRBJ1-1, with TRBD1 identical over 10 bases. The V gene's germline CDR1 is MNHEY and CDR2 SVGEGT. The V segment lost 4 bases and the J segment 0 bases; nucleotides outside the gene matches: 11. The CDR3 is 18 amino acids. CDR3 in DNA: TGTGCCAGCAGTTTCCGCCCCGGGACAGGGGCCATGAACACTGAAGCTTTCTTT. This translates into CASSFRPGTGAMNTEAFF.

This clonotype was observed a few times. This sequence joins TRBV28 and TRBJ2-7; TRBD2 aligns across 13 bases. Germline V gene lookup returns CDR1 MDHEN and CDR2 SYDVKM. Germline trimming cut 6 bases from V and 4 bases from J; bases unmatched to any gene: 6. The CDR3 consists of 15 residues. CDR3 nucleotides: TGTGCCAGCAGGGGAGGGACTAGCGGGACTTACGAGCAGTACTTC. Its protein product is CASRGGTSGTYEQYF.